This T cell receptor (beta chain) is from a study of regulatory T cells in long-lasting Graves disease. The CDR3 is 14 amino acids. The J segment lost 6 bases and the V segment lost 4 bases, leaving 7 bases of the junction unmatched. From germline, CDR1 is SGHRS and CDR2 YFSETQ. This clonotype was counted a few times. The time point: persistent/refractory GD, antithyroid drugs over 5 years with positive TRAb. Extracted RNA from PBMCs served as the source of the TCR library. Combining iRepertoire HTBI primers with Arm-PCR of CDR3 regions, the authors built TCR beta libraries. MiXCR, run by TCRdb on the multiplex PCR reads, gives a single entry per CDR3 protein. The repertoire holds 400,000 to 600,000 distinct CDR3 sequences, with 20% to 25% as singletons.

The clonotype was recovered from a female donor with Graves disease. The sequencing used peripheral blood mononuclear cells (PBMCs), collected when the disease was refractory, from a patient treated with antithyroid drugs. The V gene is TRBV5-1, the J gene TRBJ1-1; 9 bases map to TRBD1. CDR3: CASSGGQGGAEAFF. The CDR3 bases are TGCGCCAGCAGCGGGGGACAGGGAGGCGCTGAAGCTTTCTTT.